Only a few counts were recorded for the clone carrying this TCR beta chain. Antigen unknown. This sample was included in a study of cytomegalovirus exposure and HLA in healthy donors. The CDR3 totals 14 residues. The V and J ends lost 4 bases and 3 bases respectively, with 13 bases between them. CDR1 and CDR2 (germline): KGHSH, LQKENI. Study-level results: Sequencing likely caused a cluster of highly shared sequence variants. Some V segments, including TRBV6-2 and TRBV6-3, were excluded as indistinguishable. Researchers catalogued 150 or so TCR beta chains as cytomegalovirus-associated.

Vbeta (60) and Jbeta (13) primers were used in the PCR. The method was immunoSEQ multiplex PCR; TCRdb's version includes in-frame clones alone and lacks a portion of them. The data show about 170,000 clones, around 78% seen once. This chain joins TRBV18 and TRBJ2-7; TRBD1 is a possible D gene (6 bases). The sequence derives from a young woman in good health and CMV-seropositive. Sequencing input: PBMCs. CDR3 region: CASSQGPTGYEQYF. DNA for the CDR3: TGTGCCAGCTCACAGGGACCGACAGGCTACGAGCAGTACTTC. Based on the CDR3 plus reference TRBV18 and TRBJ2-7, the full variable domain is NAGVMQNPRHLVRRRGQEARLRCSPMKGHSHVYWYRQLPEEGLKFMVYLQKENIIDESGMPKERFSAEFPKEGPSILRIQQVVRGDSAAYFCASSQGPTGYEQYFGPGTRLTVT.